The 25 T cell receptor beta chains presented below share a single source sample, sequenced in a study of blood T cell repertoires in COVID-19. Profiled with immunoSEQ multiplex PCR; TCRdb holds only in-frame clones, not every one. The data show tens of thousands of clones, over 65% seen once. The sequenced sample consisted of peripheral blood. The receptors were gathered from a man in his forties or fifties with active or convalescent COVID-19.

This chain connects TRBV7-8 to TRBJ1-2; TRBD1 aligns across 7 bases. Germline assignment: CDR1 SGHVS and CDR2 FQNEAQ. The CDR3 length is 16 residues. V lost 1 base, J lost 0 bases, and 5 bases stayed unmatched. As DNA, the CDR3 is TGTGCCAGCAGCTTAGTAGGGGGCCCCACTAACTATGGCTACACCTTC. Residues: CASSLVGGPTNYGYTF.

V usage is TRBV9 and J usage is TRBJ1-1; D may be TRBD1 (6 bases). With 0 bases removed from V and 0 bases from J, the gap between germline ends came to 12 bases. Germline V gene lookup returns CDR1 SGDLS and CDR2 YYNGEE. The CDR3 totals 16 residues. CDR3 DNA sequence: TGTGCCAGCAGCGTAGTGCCGCGGGGGCTGAACACTGAAGCTTTCTTT. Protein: CASSVVPRGLNTEAFF.

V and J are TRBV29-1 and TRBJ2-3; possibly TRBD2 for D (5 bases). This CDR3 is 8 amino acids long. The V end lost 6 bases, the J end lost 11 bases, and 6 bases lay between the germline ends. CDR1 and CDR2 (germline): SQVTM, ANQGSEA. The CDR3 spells CSVEGQYF. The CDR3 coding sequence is TGCAGCGTCGAGGGGCAGTATTTT.

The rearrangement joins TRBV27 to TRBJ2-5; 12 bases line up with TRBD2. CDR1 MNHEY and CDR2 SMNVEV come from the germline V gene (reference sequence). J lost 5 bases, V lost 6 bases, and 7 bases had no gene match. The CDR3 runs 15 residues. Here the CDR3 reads CASSLLAGGPETQYF. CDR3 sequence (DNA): TGTGCCAGCAGCCTCCTAGCGGGGGGGCCGGAGACCCAGTACTTC.

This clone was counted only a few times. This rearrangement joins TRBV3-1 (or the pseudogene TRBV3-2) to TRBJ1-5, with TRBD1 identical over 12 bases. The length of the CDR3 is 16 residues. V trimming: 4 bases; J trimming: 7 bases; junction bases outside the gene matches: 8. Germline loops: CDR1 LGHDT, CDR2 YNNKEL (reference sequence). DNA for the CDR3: TGTGCCAGCAGCCCCGGGGGACAGGGGGCAAGGCAGCCCCAGCATTTT. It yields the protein CASSPGGQGARQPQHF.

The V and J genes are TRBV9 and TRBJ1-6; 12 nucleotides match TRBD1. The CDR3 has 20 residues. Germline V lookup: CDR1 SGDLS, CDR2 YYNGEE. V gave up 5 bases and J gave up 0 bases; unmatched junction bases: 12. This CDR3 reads CASSPGTGGGRSSYNSPLHF. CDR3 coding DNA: TGTGCCAGCAGTCCCGGGACAGGGGGCGGCAGAAGCTCCTATAATTCACCCCTCCACTTT. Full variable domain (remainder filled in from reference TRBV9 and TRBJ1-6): DSGVTQTPKHLITATGQRVTLRCSPRSGDLSVYWYQQSLDQGLQFLIQYYNGEERAKGNILERFSAQQFPDLHSELNLSSLELGDSALYFCASSPGTGGGRSSYNSPLHFGNGTRLTVT.

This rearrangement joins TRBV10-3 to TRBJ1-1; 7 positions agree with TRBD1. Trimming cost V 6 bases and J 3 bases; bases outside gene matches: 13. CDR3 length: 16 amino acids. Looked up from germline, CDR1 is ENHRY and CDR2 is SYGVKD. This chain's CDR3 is CAIRRSTTGSDTEAFF. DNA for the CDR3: TGTGCCATCAGACGCTCTACGACAGGGTCGGACACTGAAGCTTTCTTT.

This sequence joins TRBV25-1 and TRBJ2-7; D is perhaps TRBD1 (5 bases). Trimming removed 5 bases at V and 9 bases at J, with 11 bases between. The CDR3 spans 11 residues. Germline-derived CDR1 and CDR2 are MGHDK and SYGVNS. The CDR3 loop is CASSSGRGQYF. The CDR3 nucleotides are TGTGCCAGCAGTTCCGGTAGGGGGCAGTACTTC.

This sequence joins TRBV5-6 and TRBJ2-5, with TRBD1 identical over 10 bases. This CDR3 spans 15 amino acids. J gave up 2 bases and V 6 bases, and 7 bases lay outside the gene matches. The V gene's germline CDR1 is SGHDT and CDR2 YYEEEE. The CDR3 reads CASNTGQGLQETQYF. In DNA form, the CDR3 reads TGTGCCAGCAATACGGGACAGGGGCTTCAAGAGACCCAGTACTTC.

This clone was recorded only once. The CDR3 is CASSEGTGRTDTQYF. The CDR3 DNA sequence: TGTGCCAGCAGTGAAGGGACAGGGAGGACAGATACGCAGTATTTT. The chain couples TRBV2 to TRBJ2-3; 8 positions match TRBD1. The CDR3 is 15 amino acids. V trimming: 1 base; J trimming: 3 bases; junction bases outside the gene matches: 3. Germline-derived CDR1 and CDR2 are SNHLY and FYNNEI.

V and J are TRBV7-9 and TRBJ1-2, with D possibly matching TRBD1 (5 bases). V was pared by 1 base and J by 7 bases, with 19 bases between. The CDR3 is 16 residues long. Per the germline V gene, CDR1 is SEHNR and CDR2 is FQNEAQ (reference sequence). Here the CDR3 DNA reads TGTGCCAGCAGCTTAGGCCCCACAGGAGGGAGTTCTGGCTACACCTTC. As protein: CASSLGPTGGSSGYTF.

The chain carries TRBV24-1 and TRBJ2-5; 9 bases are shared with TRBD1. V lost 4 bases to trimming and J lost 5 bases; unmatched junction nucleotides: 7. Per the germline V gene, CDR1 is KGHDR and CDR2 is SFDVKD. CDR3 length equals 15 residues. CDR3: CATSDPTGGGETQYF. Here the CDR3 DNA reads TGTGCCACCAGTGACCCTACAGGGGGCGGGGAGACCCAGTACTTC.

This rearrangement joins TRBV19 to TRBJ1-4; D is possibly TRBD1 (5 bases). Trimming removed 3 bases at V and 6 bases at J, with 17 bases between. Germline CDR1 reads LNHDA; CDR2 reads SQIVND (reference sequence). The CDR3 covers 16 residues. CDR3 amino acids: CASSIMGPPNDEKLFF. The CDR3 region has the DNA TGTGCCAGTAGTATTATGGGGCCCCCTAATGATGAAAAACTGTTTTTT.

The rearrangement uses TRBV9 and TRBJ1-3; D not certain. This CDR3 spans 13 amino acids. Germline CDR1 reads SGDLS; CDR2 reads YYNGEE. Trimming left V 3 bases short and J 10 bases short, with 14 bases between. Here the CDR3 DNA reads TGTGCCAGCAGCGATGGTACGTCACGGACCATATATTTT. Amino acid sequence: CASSDGTSRTIYF.

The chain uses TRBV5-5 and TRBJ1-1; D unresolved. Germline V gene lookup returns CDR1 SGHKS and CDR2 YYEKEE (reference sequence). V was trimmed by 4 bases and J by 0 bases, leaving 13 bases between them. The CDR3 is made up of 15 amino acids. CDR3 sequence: CASSPGVLMNTEAFF. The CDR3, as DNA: TGTGCCAGCAGCCCTGGAGTTCTTATGAACACTGAAGCTTTCTTT.

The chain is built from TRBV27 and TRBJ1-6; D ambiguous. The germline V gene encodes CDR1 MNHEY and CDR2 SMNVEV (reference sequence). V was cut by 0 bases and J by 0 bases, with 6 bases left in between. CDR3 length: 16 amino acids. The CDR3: CASSLSPSSYNSPLHF. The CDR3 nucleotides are TGTGCCAGCAGTTTATCCCCGAGCTCCTATAATTCACCCCTCCACTTT.

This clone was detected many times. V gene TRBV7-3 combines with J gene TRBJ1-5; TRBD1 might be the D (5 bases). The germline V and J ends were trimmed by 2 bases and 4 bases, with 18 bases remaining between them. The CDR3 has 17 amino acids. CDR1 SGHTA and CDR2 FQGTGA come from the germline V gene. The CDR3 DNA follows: TGTGCCAGCAGCTTATCACCAGGGTGTCCTGATAATCAGCCCCAGCATTTT. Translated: CASSLSPGCPDNQPQHF.

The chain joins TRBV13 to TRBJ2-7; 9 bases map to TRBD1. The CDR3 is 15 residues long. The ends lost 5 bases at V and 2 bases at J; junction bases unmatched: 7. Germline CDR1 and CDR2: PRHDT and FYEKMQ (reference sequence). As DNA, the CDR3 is TGTGCCAGCAGCCGGGGACAGGGAATCACCTACGAGCAGTACTTC. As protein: CASSRGQGITYEQYF.

Here the CDR3 reads CAISQSGTGQLDTQYF. The CDR3 nucleotides are TGTGCCATCAGTCAAAGCGGGACAGGGCAATTGGATACGCAGTATTTT. The chain combines TRBV10-3 with TRBJ2-3, with 9 nucleotides matching TRBD1. Looked up from germline, CDR1 is ENHRY and CDR2 is SYGVKD. V was pared by 5 bases and J by 6 bases, with 12 bases of the junction left unmatched. This CDR3 comprises 16 residues.

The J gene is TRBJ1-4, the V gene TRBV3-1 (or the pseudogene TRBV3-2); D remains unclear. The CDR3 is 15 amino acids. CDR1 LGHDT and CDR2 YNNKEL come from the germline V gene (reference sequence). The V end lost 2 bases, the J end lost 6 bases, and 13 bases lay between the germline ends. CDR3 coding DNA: TGTGCCAGCAGCCAAAGGAGGGCGTGGGATGAAAAACTGTTTTTT. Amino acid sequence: CASSQRRAWDEKLFF.

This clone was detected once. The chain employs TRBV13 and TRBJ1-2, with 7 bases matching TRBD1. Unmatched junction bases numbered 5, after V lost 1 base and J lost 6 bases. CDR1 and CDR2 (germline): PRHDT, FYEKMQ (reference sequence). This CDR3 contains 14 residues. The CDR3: CASSLVRQGHGYTF. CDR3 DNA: TGTGCCAGCAGCTTAGTACGACAGGGTCATGGCTACACCTTC. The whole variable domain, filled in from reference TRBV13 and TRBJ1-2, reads AAGVIQSPRHLIKEKRETATLKCYPIPRHDTVYWYQQGPGQDPQFLISFYEKMQSDKGSIPDRFSAQQFSDYHSELNMSSLELGDSALYFCASSLVRQGHGYTFGSGTRLTVV.

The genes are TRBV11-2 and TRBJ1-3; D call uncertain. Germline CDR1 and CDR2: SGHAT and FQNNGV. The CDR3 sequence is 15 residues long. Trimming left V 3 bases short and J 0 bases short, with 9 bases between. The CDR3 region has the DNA TGTGCCAGCAGCTTCGCCAGTTCCTCTGGAAACACCATATATTTT. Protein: CASSFASSSGNTIYF.

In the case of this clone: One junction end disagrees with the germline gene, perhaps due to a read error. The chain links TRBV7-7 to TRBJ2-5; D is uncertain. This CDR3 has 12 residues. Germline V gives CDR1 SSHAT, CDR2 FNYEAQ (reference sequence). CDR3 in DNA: TGTGCTAGCAGCTCGCAGTGGGAGACCCAGTACTTC. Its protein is CASSSQWETQYF.

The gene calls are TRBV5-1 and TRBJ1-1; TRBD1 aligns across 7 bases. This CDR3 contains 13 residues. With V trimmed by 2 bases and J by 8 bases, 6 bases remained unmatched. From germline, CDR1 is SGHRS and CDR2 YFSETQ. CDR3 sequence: CASSLTGAGEAFF. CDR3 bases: TGCGCCAGCAGCTTAACAGGGGCCGGAGAAGCTTTCTTT.

CDR3 in amino acids: CASSLAGVAYEQYF. CDR3 sequence (DNA): TGTGCCAGCAGTTTAGCGGGGGTTGCCTACGAGCAGTACTTC. The rearrangement uses TRBV6-5 and TRBJ2-7, with 9 nucleotides matching TRBD2. CDR1 and CDR2 from the germline V gene are MNHEY and SVGAGI. The CDR3 totals 14 residues. J was trimmed by 2 bases and V by 4 bases; bases with no gene match: 3.